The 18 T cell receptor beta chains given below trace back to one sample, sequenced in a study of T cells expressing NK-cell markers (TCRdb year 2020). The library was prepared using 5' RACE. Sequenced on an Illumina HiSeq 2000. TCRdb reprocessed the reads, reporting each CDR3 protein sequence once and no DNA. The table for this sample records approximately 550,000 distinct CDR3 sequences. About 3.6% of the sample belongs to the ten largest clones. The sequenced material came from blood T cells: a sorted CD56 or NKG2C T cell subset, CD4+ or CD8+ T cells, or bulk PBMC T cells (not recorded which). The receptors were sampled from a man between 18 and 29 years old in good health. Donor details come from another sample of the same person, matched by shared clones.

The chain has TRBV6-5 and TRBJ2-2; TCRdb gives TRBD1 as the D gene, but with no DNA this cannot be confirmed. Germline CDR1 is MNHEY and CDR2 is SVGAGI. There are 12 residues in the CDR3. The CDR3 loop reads CASSQGAGELFF.

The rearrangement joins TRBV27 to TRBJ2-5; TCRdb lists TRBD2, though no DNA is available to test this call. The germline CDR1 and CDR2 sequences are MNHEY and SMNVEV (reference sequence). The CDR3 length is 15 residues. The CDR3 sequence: CASSPSWEIQETQYF.

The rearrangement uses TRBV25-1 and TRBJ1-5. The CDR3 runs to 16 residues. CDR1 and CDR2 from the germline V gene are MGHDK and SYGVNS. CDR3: CASSDPSGGPNQPQHF.

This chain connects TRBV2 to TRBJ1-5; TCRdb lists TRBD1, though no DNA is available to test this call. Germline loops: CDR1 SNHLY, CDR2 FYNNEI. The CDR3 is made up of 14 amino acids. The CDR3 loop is CASSGQSINQPQHF.

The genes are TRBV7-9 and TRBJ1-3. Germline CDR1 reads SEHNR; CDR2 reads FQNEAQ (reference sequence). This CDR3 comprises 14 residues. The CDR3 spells CASSSLPTGNTIYF.

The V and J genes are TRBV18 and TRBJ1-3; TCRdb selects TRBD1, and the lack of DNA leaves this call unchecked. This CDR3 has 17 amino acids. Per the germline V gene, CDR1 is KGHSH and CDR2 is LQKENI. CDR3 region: CASSPDRVQSSGNTIYF.

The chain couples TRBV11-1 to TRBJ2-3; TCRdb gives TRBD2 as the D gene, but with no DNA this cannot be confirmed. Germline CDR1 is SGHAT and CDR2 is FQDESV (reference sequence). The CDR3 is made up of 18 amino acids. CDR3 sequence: CASSSGTSGRADTDTQYF.

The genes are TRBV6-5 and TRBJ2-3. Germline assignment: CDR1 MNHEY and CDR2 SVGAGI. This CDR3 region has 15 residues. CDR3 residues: CASSYSTGSTDTQYF.

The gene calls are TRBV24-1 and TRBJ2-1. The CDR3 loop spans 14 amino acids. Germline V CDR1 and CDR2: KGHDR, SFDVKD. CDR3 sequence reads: CATSDLQGTNEQFF.

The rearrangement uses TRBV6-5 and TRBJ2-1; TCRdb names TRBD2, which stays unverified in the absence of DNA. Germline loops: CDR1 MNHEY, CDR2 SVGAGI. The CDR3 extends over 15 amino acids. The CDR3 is CASSYSGTSEQEQFF.

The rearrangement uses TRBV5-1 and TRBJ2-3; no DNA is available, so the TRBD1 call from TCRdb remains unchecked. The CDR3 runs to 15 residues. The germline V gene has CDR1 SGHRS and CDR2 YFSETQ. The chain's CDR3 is CASSWLTGSTDTQYF.

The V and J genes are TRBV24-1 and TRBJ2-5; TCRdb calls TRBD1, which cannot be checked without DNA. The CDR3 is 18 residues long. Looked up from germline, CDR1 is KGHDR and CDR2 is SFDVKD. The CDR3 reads CATSDSGQGARYQETQYF.

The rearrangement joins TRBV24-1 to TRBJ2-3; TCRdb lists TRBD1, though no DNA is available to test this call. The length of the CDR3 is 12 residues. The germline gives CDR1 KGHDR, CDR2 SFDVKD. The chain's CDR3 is CATSGPGDTQYF.

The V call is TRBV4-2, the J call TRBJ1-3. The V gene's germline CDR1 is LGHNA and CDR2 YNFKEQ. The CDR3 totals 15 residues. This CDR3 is CASSQEKLGGNTIYF.

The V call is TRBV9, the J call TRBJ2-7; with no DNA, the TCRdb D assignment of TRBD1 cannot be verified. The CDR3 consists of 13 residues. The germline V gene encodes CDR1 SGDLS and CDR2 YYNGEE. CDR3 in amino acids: CASSVDSGAEQYF.

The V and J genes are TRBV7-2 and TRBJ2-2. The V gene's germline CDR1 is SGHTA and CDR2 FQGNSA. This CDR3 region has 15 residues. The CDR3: CASSYTARSAGELFF.

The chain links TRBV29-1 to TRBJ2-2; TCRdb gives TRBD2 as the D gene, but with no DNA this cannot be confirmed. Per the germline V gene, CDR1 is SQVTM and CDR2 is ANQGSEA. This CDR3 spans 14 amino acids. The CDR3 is CSVASRVSHGELFF.

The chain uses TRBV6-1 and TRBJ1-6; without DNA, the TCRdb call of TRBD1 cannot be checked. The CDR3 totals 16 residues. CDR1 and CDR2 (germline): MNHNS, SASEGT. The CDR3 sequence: CASRTPGQGFNSPLHF.